Sequencing of this TCR beta chain was carried out in a study of cytomegalovirus exposure and HLA in healthy donors. Vbeta (60) and Jbeta (13) primers were used in the PCR. The assay was immunoSEQ multiplex PCR, and TCRdb's table has in-frame clones only and misses some. The sample carries roughly 120,000 clones, around 63% recorded once. V was clipped by 1 base and J by 1 base, with 16 bases between them. Germline-derived CDR1 and CDR2 are LGHNA and YSLEER. This CDR3 is 17 amino acids long. The TCR was taken from a man between 40 and 49 years old in good health and CMV-seropositive. The material sequenced was PBMCs. This sequence joins TRBV4-3 and TRBJ1-1; D is perhaps TRBD1 (5 bases). This chain's CDR3 is CASSQGWVGQANTEAFF. CDR3 nucleotides: TGCGCCAGCAGCCAAGGATGGGTGGGGCAGGCGAACACTGAAGCTTTCTTT.